The TCR beta chain under discussion was sequenced for a study of blood T cell repertoires in COVID-19. Study context: COVID-19 samples from acute and convalescent phases originated in the United States, Italy and Spain. Nucleic acid was either cDNA or gDNA, and it came from T cells, B-cell-depleted T cells, or PBMCs.

In the original workflow: By means of reference gene primer amplification, nucleated cell counts were estimated. Using immunoSEQ multiplex PCR, the repertoire was profiled, and TCRdb retains in-frame clones only, with some absent. Clone size and V and J calls were adopted from that table, with D and trimming inferred from the DNA. The data contain around 220,000 clones, around 86% of them singletons. The CDR3 contains 13 residues. Germline V CDR1 and CDR2: SGHTA, FQGNSA. Trimming stripped 1 base from V and 10 bases from J, with 8 bases between. Sequenced material: peripheral blood. This rearrangement joins TRBV7-2 to TRBJ1-6; D remains ambiguous. This clonotype was obtained from a man aged 50 or older with acute or convalescent COVID-19. The CDR3 DNA reads TGTGCCAGCAGCTTAGACAGAGTCTCACCCCTCCACTTT. Translated, it gives CASSLDRVSPLHF.